These 8 T cell receptor beta chains originate from one sample sequenced in a study of T cells in tuberculosis. Some clones are missing from TCRdb's copy, which holds only in-frame ones; the method was immunoSEQ multiplex PCR. Of around 33,000 clones detected, around nine tenths appear once; the ten largest clones hold 5.4%. Time point defined: new active TB diagnosis, blood taken before or within 7 days of starting treatment. Source: PBMCs, taken at tuberculosis diagnosis. These receptors originate from an adult with tuberculosis.

This clone was recorded once. The J gene is TRBJ1-1, the V gene TRBV7-9; 9 bases match TRBD1. Trimming at V came to 4 bases and at J to 6 bases, leaving 9 bases not matched to a gene. This CDR3 has 15 amino acids. The V gene's germline CDR1 is SEHNR and CDR2 FQNEAQ (reference sequence). CDR3 sequence reads: CASSSRDRVGAEAFF. The CDR3 DNA is TGTGCCAGCAGCTCCAGGGACAGGGTTGGTGCTGAAGCTTTCTTT. The full variable domain, in which reference TRBV7-9 and TRBJ1-1 provide the parts outside the CDR3, is DTGVSQNPRHKITKRGQNVTFRCDPISEHNRLYWYRQTLGQGPEFLTYFQNEAQLEKSRLLSDRFSAERPKGSFSTLEIQRTEQGDSAMYLCASSSRDRVGAEAFFGQGTRLTVV.

The V and J genes are TRBV6-5 and TRBJ1-2; D gene ambiguous. Trimming shortened V by 10 bases and J by 5 bases, and 17 bases separated the two germline ends. The germline CDR1 and CDR2 sequences are MNHEY and SVGAGI. This CDR3 region has 13 residues. The CDR3 spells CATRNGREYGYTF. In nucleotides, the CDR3 is TGTGCCACCAGAAATGGGAGGGAATATGGCTACACCTTC.

The chain recombines TRBV30 with TRBJ2-5; TRBD2 matches 13 bases. The germline CDR1 and CDR2 sequences are GTSNPN and SVGIG (reference sequence). The CDR3 runs to 16 residues. V trimming: 5 bases; J trimming: 4 bases; junction bases outside the gene matches: 10. CDR3 nucleotides: TGTGCCTGGGCTTCTCTCACTAGCGGGGGGGGAGAGACCCAGTACTTC. It specifies CAWASLTSGGGETQYF.

The chain joins TRBV2 to TRBJ1-1; D is undetermined. CDR1 SNHLY and CDR2 FYNNEI come from the germline V gene. Trimming shortened V by 8 bases and J by 0 bases, and 10 bases separated the two germline ends. The CDR3 has 13 amino acids. CDR3 sequence: CASGTVLNTEAFF. CDR3 DNA: TGTGCCAGCGGTACGGTGTTGAACACTGAAGCTTTCTTT.

This clone has a single count. The chain links TRBV28 to TRBJ2-1; 7 nucleotides align to TRBD2. After removal of 5 bases from V and 10 bases from J, the junction contained 14 bases not matched to a gene. Germline V gene data show CDR1 as MDHEN and CDR2 as SYDVKM. CDR3 size: 15 residues. The CDR3 reads CASSPPNSGPREQFF. In DNA form, the CDR3 reads TGTGCCAGCAGTCCCCCGAATAGCGGGCCCAGGGAGCAGTTCTTC.

About this clone: Other DNA sequences in this sample translate to the same CDR3. DNA of the CDR3: TGTGCCAGCAGCCCAGGGGGGTACGAGCAGTACTTC. It specifies CASSPGGYEQYF. This chain connects TRBV11-2 to TRBJ2-7; tentative D call: TRBD1 (7 bases). CDR1 and CDR2 from the germline V gene are SGHAT and FQNNGV. CDR3 size: 12 residues. Trimming stripped 5 bases from V and 4 bases from J, with 9 bases between.

There are a few counts of this clone. The CDR3 region is CASSIDRGGEQYF. The CDR3, as DNA: TGTGCCAGCAGTATTGACAGGGGTGGGGAGCAGTACTTC. This chain uses TRBV28 with TRBJ2-7, with 8 bases that match TRBD1. V shed 5 bases and J 7 bases; nucleotides not matched to a gene: 7. Per the germline V gene, CDR1 is MDHEN and CDR2 is SYDVKM. The CDR3 is 13 amino acids. The full variable domain, completed using reference TRBV28 and TRBJ2-7, is DVKVTQSSRYLVKRTGEKVFLECVQDMDHENMFWYRQDPGLGLRLIYFSYDVKMKEKGDIPEGYSVSREKKERFSLILESASTNQTSMYLCASSIDRGGEQYFGPGTRLTVT.

V and J are TRBV30 and TRBJ1-1; tentatively, D is TRBD1 (6 bases). The CDR3 contains 15 residues. V lost 2 bases, J lost 6 bases, and 19 bases lay in between. Germline CDR1 is GTSNPN and CDR2 is SVGIG (reference sequence). DNA for the CDR3: TGTGCCTGGAGTCCACCTTCCTACAGGGACCCTGAAGCTTTCTTT. Protein product: CAWSPPSYRDPEAFF.